This TCR beta chain was identified during a study of neurological immune-mediated disorders. The cDNA was synthesized by 5'RACE incorporating 10-nucleotide random UMIs. Every sequencing run drew on 15-18 subjects and yielded over 170 million TCR-beta sequences. TCRdb reprocessed the 5' RACE reads via MiXCR and lists one record per CDR3 protein. Of about 90,000 distinct CDR3 sequences listed, over 10% are singletons. V gave up 8 bases and J gave up 5 bases, with 12 bases separating them. The CDR3 consists of 12 residues. From germline, CDR1 is SNHLY and CDR2 FYNNEI. The time point: longitudinal time-point 2. In this sample, this clonotype turned up a few times.

This chain joins TRBV2 and TRBJ2-5; no clear D. The clonotype comes from a female donor with HTLV-1-associated myelopathy (HAM/TSP). Input material: PBMCs. The CDR3 loop is CASGLLQETQYF. The DNA of the CDR3 is TGTGCCAGCGGATTATTACAGGAGACCCAGTACTTC.